Presented here are 24 T cell receptor beta chains from one specimen sequenced in a study of post-analysis software for immune sequencing data. Whole-study results and caveats: Relative to controls, patients had 5 or 6 TRBV segments at higher frequency, with TRBV5-6, TRBV5-1 and TRBV20-1 among these.

The TCR beta cDNA libraries contained unique molecular identifiers. TCRdb reprocessed the PCR reads via MiXCR and lists one record per CDR3 protein. The table records hundreds of thousands of distinct CDR3 sequences, 44% of them present only once. Their antigen targets remain unknown. The material sequenced was blood. These receptors all come from a girl aged 10 to 17 with multiple sclerosis.

The chain combines TRBV6-5 with TRBJ1-5; weak D call: TRBD1 (6 bases). Trimming cost V 6 bases and J 9 bases, with 24 bases left between them. The length of the CDR3 is 16 residues. Germline lookup yields CDR1 MNHEY and CDR2 SVGAGI. As DNA, the CDR3 is TGTGCCAGCAGGCCCACCCGCGGGGGCGCGGGCTGGCCCCAGCATTTT. Amino acid sequence: CASRPTRGGAGWPQHF.

Only a few counts were recorded for this clonotype. The chain employs TRBV12-3 or TRBV12-4 and TRBJ1-4; D not resolved. V gave up 6 bases and J gave up 11 bases, with 16 bases separating them. The CDR3 contains 13 residues. Written as DNA, the CDR3 is TGTGCCAGCAGAGACCCAAGGCGAAACAAACTGTTTTTT. Its protein product is CASRDPRRNKLFF.

V and J are TRBV2 and TRBJ2-3; 11 nucleotides match TRBD1. V lost 10 bases and J lost 3; bases outside the gene matches: 6. The length of the CDR3 is 14 residues. The germline V gene encodes CDR1 SNHLY and CDR2 FYNNEI. CDR3 in amino acids: CATAGQGETDTQYF. CDR3 DNA: TGTGCCACCGCGGGACAGGGGGAGACAGATACGCAGTATTTT.

This clonotype was seen a few times. The chain combines TRBV7-2 with TRBJ1-2; 7 nucleotides align to TRBD1. Per the germline V gene, CDR1 is SGHTA and CDR2 is FQGNSA. Trimming removed 5 bases from V and 8 bases from J; junction bases left unmatched: 5. CDR3 length: 12 residues. The DNA of the CDR3 is TGTGCCAGCAGCCCGACAGGGATCGGCTACACCTTC. Translation gives CASSPTGIGYTF.

This clonotype has a handful of counts. The chain employs TRBV28 and TRBJ2-3; a possible D gene is TRBD2 (7 bases). Germline loops: CDR1 MDHEN, CDR2 SYDVKM. V lost 2 bases and J lost 4, with 13 bases in between. CDR3 length: 15 amino acids. The CDR3 bases are TGTGCCAGCAGTTTAAGGGGGGGGCTGTCAGATACGCAGTATTTT. It yields the protein CASSLRGGLSDTQYF.

This chain joins TRBV20-1 and TRBJ2-1; 7 bases agree with TRBD2. The CDR3 contains 13 residues. V lost 6 bases and J lost 6; bases outside the gene matches: 8. Germline V gives CDR1 DFQATT, CDR2 SNEGSKA (reference sequence). The CDR3 DNA reads TGCAGTGCCAGACTAGCTTGGGGCAATGAGCAGTTCTTC. Its protein is CSARLAWGNEQFF.

V is TRBV6-1 and J is TRBJ2-1; D is possibly TRBD1 (6 bases). The CDR3 has 13 amino acids. Germline V gene data show CDR1 as MNHNS and CDR2 as SASEGT. V lost 4 bases and J lost 4, with 8 bases in between. The CDR3 is CASSGTEYNEQFF. The CDR3 bases are TGTGCCAGCAGTGGGACAGAGTACAATGAGCAGTTCTTC.

The J gene is TRBJ2-1, the V gene TRBV6-1, with 9 bases matching TRBD2. This CDR3 spans 14 amino acids. Germline lookup yields CDR1 MNHNS and CDR2 SASEGT. The V gene end was trimmed by 10 bases and the J gene end by 0 bases; junction bases not matched to a gene: 4. The CDR3 bases are TGTGCCACCTCGACTAGCGGCTCCTACAATGAGCAGTTCTTC. As protein: CATSTSGSYNEQFF.

This clonotype was observed once. V and J are TRBV7-9 and TRBJ1-2, with D unresolved. Trimming cost V 4 bases and J 0 bases, with 9 bases left between them. CDR1 is SEHNR and CDR2 is FQNEAQ in the germline V gene (reference sequence). The CDR3 has 14 amino acids. The CDR3 sequence is CASSSAGSNYGYTF. The CDR3 DNA is TGTGCCAGCAGCTCCGCCGGGTCTAACTATGGCTACACCTTC.

This clonotype turned up a few times. This chain links TRBV5-1 with TRBJ2-1, with 7 bases that match TRBD2. In germline, CDR1 is SGHRS, CDR2 YFSETQ. V lost 2 bases and J lost 8; bases outside the gene matches: 4. The CDR3 has 13 residues. CDR3 in DNA: TGCGCCAGCAGCTTCGGCGGGAGTTATGAGCAGTTCTTC. Its translation: CASSFGGSYEQFF.

This clonotype has at least ten counts. The chain employs TRBV6-6 and TRBJ2-5; the D gene is possibly TRBD1 (7 bases). Germline-derived CDR1 and CDR2 are MNHNY and SVGAGI (reference sequence). This CDR3 has 13 amino acids. Trimming left V 6 bases short and J 2 bases short, with 10 bases between. The CDR3 here is CASRRDSQETQYF. CDR3 sequence (DNA): TGTGCCAGCAGGCGGGACAGTCAAGAGACCCAGTACTTC.

Regarding this clonotype: The junction departs from the called germline gene at one end, perhaps through a read error. The CDR3 here is CASRQGLNRPQHF. As DNA, the CDR3 is TGTGCCAGCAGGCAGGGGCTCAATCGGCCCCAGCATTTT. V is TRBV2 and J is TRBJ1-5; possibly TRBD1 for D (6 bases). Germline lookup yields CDR1 SNHLY and CDR2 FYNNEI. The CDR3 runs 13 residues.

The CDR3 DNA reads TGCAGCGTAGTTAGGGTTAACTATGGCTACACCTTC. Translation: CSVVRVNYGYTF. The chain links TRBV29-1 to TRBJ1-2; no firm D call. The CDR3 totals 12 residues. In germline, CDR1 is SQVTM, CDR2 ANQGSEA. V was pared by 6 bases and J by 1 base, with 9 bases between.

This clonotype was recorded once. In nucleotides, the CDR3 is TGTGCCAGCAGTGAATTCAGCGGGGGGCGGTACGAGCAGTACTTC. Protein product: CASSEFSGGRYEQYF. The gene calls are TRBV2 and TRBJ2-1; TRBD2 matches 9 bases. The J call may be incorrect, as the DNA end agrees better with TRBJ2-7. CDR1 and CDR2 from the germline V gene are SNHLY and FYNNEI. The CDR3 spans 15 residues.

In this sample, this clonotype turned up a few times. This chain uses TRBV11-2 with TRBJ2-1; D remains ambiguous. CDR1 is SGHAT, CDR2 FQNNGV, per germline. Trimming shortened V by 0 bases and J by 12 bases, and 18 bases separated the two germline ends. The CDR3 contains 15 residues. The CDR3 region is CASSLEPGRVGWQFF. The CDR3 region has the DNA TGTGCCAGCAGCTTAGAACCCGGGCGTGTAGGGTGGCAGTTCTTC.

The rearrangement joins TRBV7-9 to TRBJ2-1; D is undetermined. V lost 1 base and J 5 bases, leaving 9 bases between the germline ends. Germline values: CDR1 SEHNR, CDR2 FQNEAQ (reference sequence). The CDR3 runs 14 residues. Here the CDR3 reads CASSLGATNNEQFF. The DNA for the CDR3 is TGTGCCAGCAGCTTAGGTGCCACCAACAATGAGCAGTTCTTC. Full variable domain (missing parts from reference TRBV7-9 and TRBJ2-1): DTGVSQNPRHKITKRGQNVTFRCDPISEHNRLYWYRQTLGQGPEFLTYFQNEAQLEKSRLLSDRFSAERPKGSFSTLEIQRTEQGDSAMYLCASSLGATNNEQFFGPGTRLTVL.

The chain uses TRBV6-1 and TRBJ1-1, with D possibly being TRBD1 (6 bases). Germline V gives CDR1 MNHNS, CDR2 SASEGT. V gave up 2 bases and J gave up 4 bases, with 11 bases separating them. The CDR3 loop spans 14 amino acids. Here the CDR3 reads CASSEKGGGTEAFF. The CDR3 DNA is TGTGCCAGCAGTGAAAAGGGGGGAGGCACTGAAGCTTTCTTT.

The chain has TRBV30 and TRBJ2-1, with 8 bases fitting TRBD2. V shed 1 base, J shed 3 bases, and the junction held 2 bases outside the gene matches. Germline-derived CDR1 and CDR2 are GTSNPN and SVGIG (reference sequence). The CDR3 sequence is 14 residues long. As DNA, the CDR3 is TGTGCCTGGAGTGCGGGGGGGGTCTACAATGAGCAGTTCTTC. It is translated as CAWSAGGVYNEQFF.

The chain employs TRBV11-2 and TRBJ2-1; a weak D match, TRBD1 (6 bases). CDR3 size: 16 residues. V was cut by 2 bases and J by 3 bases, with 14 bases left in between. Germline V gene sequence: CDR1 SGHAT, CDR2 FQNNGV. CDR3 in amino acids: CASSLRTDYGYNEQFF. The CDR3 coding sequence is TGTGCCAGCAGCTTACGGACAGACTATGGCTACAATGAGCAGTTCTTC. The whole variable domain, remainder taken from reference TRBV11-2 and TRBJ2-1, is EAGVAQSPRYKIIEKRQSVAFWCNPISGHATLYWYQQILGQGPKLLIQFQNNGVVDDSQLPKDRFSAERLKGVDSTLKIQPAKLEDSAVYLCASSLRTDYGYNEQFFGPGTRLTVL.

This clonotype was seen only a few times. The rearrangement joins TRBV10-2 to TRBJ2-1; TRBD2 aligns across 13 bases. CDR3 size: 19 residues. CDR1 and CDR2 (germline): WSHSY, SAAADI. J gave up 1 base and V 5 bases, and 11 bases lay outside the gene matches. The CDR3 bases are TGCGCCAGCAGTCGACCGGGACTAGCGGGACAAAAGTCCTACAATGAGCAGTTCTTC. Translating it yields CASSRPGLAGQKSYNEQFF.

This clonotype was counted between two and nine times. This sequence joins TRBV10-2 and TRBJ2-7; unclear D gene. Germline V gene data show CDR1 as WSHSY and CDR2 as SAAADI. V was trimmed by 6 bases and J by 2 bases, leaving 14 bases between them. This CDR3 is built from 14 residues. The CDR3 sequence is CASRAGSAAYEQYF. DNA for the CDR3: TGCGCCAGCAGAGCAGGATCCGCCGCCTACGAGCAGTACTTC.

This chain connects TRBV7-9 to TRBJ1-6, with D possibly matching TRBD1 (6 bases). With 5 bases removed from V and 5 bases from J, the gap between germline ends came to 10 bases. The germline gives CDR1 SEHNR, CDR2 FQNEAQ (reference sequence). The CDR3 sequence is 14 residues long. The CDR3 region is CASSIGQNNSPLHF. CDR3 nucleotide sequence: TGTGCCAGCAGCATCGGACAGAATAATTCACCCCTCCACTTT.

This clonotype was found a few times. CDR3 sequence (DNA): TGCAGTGCTAGAGATGGGGCTAATGAAAAACTGTTTTTT. Its translation: CSARDGANEKLFF. The chain joins TRBV20-1 to TRBJ1-4; D not certain. Trimming stripped 0 bases from V and 3 bases from J, with 5 bases between. The CDR3 runs to 13 residues. The germline V gene has CDR1 DFQATT and CDR2 SNEGSKA (reference sequence).

In its sample, this clonotype was seen a few times. V and J are TRBV12-3 or TRBV12-4 and TRBJ2-7; TRBD2 matches at 10 bases. CDR3 size: 14 residues. With V trimmed by 6 bases and J by 4 bases, 6 bases remained unmatched. In nucleotides, the CDR3 is TGTGCCAGCAGGGAGGGACTAGCGCCTTACGAGCAGTACTTC. Encoded protein: CASREGLAPYEQYF.